This T cell receptor beta chain was recorded in a study of cytomegalovirus exposure and HLA in healthy donors. Looking at the study overall: When roughly 420 donors were genotyped, roughly 82% of them were found to fall in the Caucasian-associated ancestry cluster.

A note on this clone: Its antigen is still unknown.

V lost 5 bases to trimming and J lost 0 bases, with 13 bases between them. CDR3 length: 15 residues. From germline, CDR1 is LNHDA and CDR2 SQIVND (reference sequence). PCR amplification relied on 60 Vbeta primers (plus 13 Jbeta primers). TCRdb's copy holds only in-frame clones and misses some; the assay was immunoSEQ multiplex PCR. This repertoire includes 100,000 or so clones. Whole-study results and caveats: Later analysis demonstrated an association between a missense DCLRE1C variant and TCR beta V- and J-gene trimming.

The rearrangement joins TRBV19 to TRBJ1-1; D call uncertain. Input material: PBMCs. This clonotype was sampled from a young woman in good health and CMV-seronegative. In nucleotides, the CDR3 is TGTGCCAGTAGTCCTACCCCCTCTTTGAACACTGAAGCTTTCTTT. It translates to CASSPTPSLNTEAFF.